This is a list of T cell receptor beta chains from one sample in a study of cytomegalovirus exposure and HLA in healthy donors. Generated by immunoSEQ multiplex PCR, the TCRdb table keeps only in-frame clones and is missing some. The sample shows about 110,000 clones, just under 70% of them seen only once. What was sequenced was PBMCs. The receptors originated from a woman in her seventies in good health and CMV-seropositive. The CDR3 runs from the conserved cysteine through the conserved F or W. D genes are given only for firm matches. The listing skips clone size in some rows; elsewhere it reads once, few, many or a size class.

J | size | D | V | CDR3 | DNA
TRBJ2-1 | . | TRBD2 | TRBV5-1 | CASSLILGLAGGYGYNEQFF | TGCGCCAGCAGCTTGATTCTCGGACTAGCGGGGGGCTATGGCTACAATGAGCAGTTCTTC
TRBJ1-1 | . | . | TRBV11-2 | CASSLDIGVQAFF | TGTGCCAGCAGCTTAGATATAGGGGTACAGGCTTTCTTT
TRBJ1-2 | few | . | TRBV30 | CAWSKGHPYGYTF | TGTGCCTGGAGTAAGGGACACCCTTATGGCTACACCTTC
TRBJ1-2 | few | . | TRBV4-1 | CASSHPGTPGPYGYTF | TGCGCCAGCAGCCACCCCGGGACTCCGGGGCCCTATGGCTACACCTTC
TRBJ1-1 | . | TRBD1 | TRBV30 | CACPSTGGLEAFF | TGTGCCTGCCCATCGACAGGGGGCCTCGAAGCTTTCTTT
TRBJ1-2 | . | . | TRBV5-6 | CASSLYRENGYTF | TGTGCCAGCAGCTTGTACAGGGAAAATGGCTACACCTTC
TRBJ2-5 | . | . | TRBV30 | CAWSDGLTRLTQETQYF | TGTGCCTGGAGTGACGGCCTAACGCGGCTAACCCAAGAGACCCAGTACTTC
TRBJ1-2 | . | . | TRBV2 | CATHGVVHTYGYTF | TGTGCCACCCACGGGGTGGTACACACCTATGGCTACACCTTC
TRBJ1-1 | . | . | TRBV9 | CASSVVPQGTEAFF | TGTGCCAGCAGCGTAGTACCACAGGGCACTGAAGCTTTCTTT
TRBJ1-4 | few | . | TRBV4-1 | CASSQSRDTTNEKLFF | TGCGCCAGCAGCCAAAGCCGGGACACAACTAATGAAAAACTGTTTTTT
TRBJ2-7 | . | . | TRBV14 | CASSSQPAYEQYF | TGTGCCAGCAGCTCCCAACCAGCCTACGAGCAGTACTTC
TRBJ2-5 | . | . | TRBV30 | CAWNLQGGPEETQYF | TGTGCCTGGAATCTTCAGGGTGGGCCAGAAGAGACCCAGTACTTC
TRBJ2-7 | . | . | TRBV6-6 | CASRGADSYEQYF | TGTGCCAGCAGGGGGGCGGACTCCTACGAGCAGTACTTC
TRBJ2-2 | . | . | TRBV5-1 | CASSNAGTPGSGELFF | TGCGCCAGCAGCAACGCCGGGACTCCGGGATCCGGGGAGCTGTTTTTT
TRBJ2-1 | . | TRBD2 | TRBV6-5 | CASSFRSGAGNEQFF | TGTGCCAGCAGTTTCCGGAGCGGGGCGGGCAATGAGCAGTTCTTC
TRBJ2-7 | . | TRBD1 | TRBV7-6 | CASSSTGTSYEQYF | TGTGCCAGCAGCTCGACAGGGACCTCCTACGAGCAGTACTTC
TRBJ1-1 | . | . | TRBV27 | CASSWARNTEAFF | TGTGCCAGCAGTTGGGCCAGGAACACTGAAGCTTTCTTT
TRBJ1-1 | . | . | TRBV7-6 | CASSPEGNTEAFF | TGTGCCAGCAGCCCCGAGGGAAACACTGAAGCTTTCTTT
TRBJ1-3 | . | TRBD1 | TRBV9 | CASSGKGTVNTIYF | TGTGCCAGCAGCGGAAAAGGGACAGTAAACACCATATATTTT
TRBJ2-7 | once | . | TRBV2 | CASSPYRDNRALSYEQYF | TGTGCCAGCAGTCCCTACAGGGACAACAGGGCACTCTCCTACGAGCAGTACTTC
TRBJ2-7 | . | . | TRBV30 | CAWTRPEVASYEQYF | TGTGCCTGGACTAGGCCCGAGGTGGCTTCCTACGAGCAGTACTTC
TRBJ2-1 | . | TRBD2 | TRBV10-3 | CAITHSGGASNEQFF | TGTGCCATCACTCATAGCGGGGGGGCCAGCAATGAGCAGTTCTTC
TRBJ1-2 | . | . | TRBV6-6 | CASSKDSNGYTF | TGTGCCAGCAGTAAGGACAGCAATGGCTACACCTTC
TRBJ2-7 | . | . | TRBV7-9 | CASSLAVGTHTYEQYF | TGTGCCAGCAGCTTAGCAGTTGGTACACACACCTACGAGCAGTACTTC
TRBJ2-5 | . | . | TRBV30 | CAWRGAGETQYF | TGCGCCTGGAGAGGGGCCGGAGAGACCCAGTACTTC
TRBJ2-5 | . | TRBD2 | TRBV5-6 | CASSLVGGGQETQYF | TGTGCCAGCAGCTTGGTGGGCGGGGGACAAGAGACCCAGTACTTC
TRBJ2-6 | . | . | TRBV23-1 | CASPGGRSGANVLTF | TGCGCCAGCCCAGGGGGGCGGTCTGGGGCCAACGTCCTGACTTTC
TRBJ1-2 | . | . | TRBV5-4 | CASSSNSYGYTF | TGTGCCAGCAGCTCAAACAGCTATGGCTACACCTTC
TRBJ1-5 | . | TRBD1 | TRBV18 | CASSLSGTGGGQPQHF | TGTGCCAGCTCACTTTCCGGGACAGGGGGCGGTCAGCCCCAGCATTTT
TRBJ2-2 | . | . | TRBV25-1 | CASSEWGAGELFF | TGTGCCAGCAGTGAATGGGGCGCCGGGGAGCTGTTTTTT
TRBJ2-4 | . | TRBD1 | TRBV6-5 | CASSADRDRENIQYF | TGTGCCAGCAGCGCAGACAGGGACAGAGAAAACATTCAGTACTTC
TRBJ2-7 | . | . | TRBV18 | CASSPGTTYEQYF | TGTGCCAGCTCCCCCGGGACAACCTACGAGCAGTACTTC
TRBJ2-1 | . | TRBD2 | TRBV9 | CASSVGASGRSGEQFF | TGTGCCAGCAGCGTAGGGGCTAGCGGGAGGTCGGGTGAGCAGTTCTTC
TRBJ1-1 | . | TRBD1 | TRBV5-4 | CASSERQGAGNTEAFF | TGTGCCAGCAGCGAACGACAGGGGGCCGGGAACACTGAAGCTTTCTTT
TRBJ2-7 | . | TRBD2 | TRBV6-5 | CASSSIAGGQEEQYF | TGTGCCAGCAGTTCCATAGCGGGGGGGCAGGAAGAGCAGTACTTC